These 11 T cell receptor beta chains were sequenced from one sample in a study of shared clonotypes between healthy human individuals. Sequencing was performed with immunoSEQ multiplex PCR; in TCRdb, only in-frame clones are kept and a portion is missing. The data show over 2 million clones, 90% to 95% seen once. The sequenced sample consisted of naive CD4+ T cells sorted from blood. Subset reported: CD45RA+ positively selected. The receptors derive from a man aged 18 to 29 in good health.

A word on this clone: This CDR3 is also generated by other DNA sequences in the sample. This rearrangement joins TRBV18 to TRBJ2-5; tentatively, D is TRBD1 or TRBD2 (5 bases each). Between the trimmed V and J ends, which lost 1 base and 4 bases, there was a span of 10 bases. The CDR3 runs 14 residues. Per germline, CDR1 KGHSH and CDR2 LQKENI. The CDR3 region is CASSPQGAGETQYF. CDR3 DNA: TGTGCCAGCTCACCACAAGGGGCGGGAGAGACCCAGTACTTC.

This chain links TRBV7-9 with TRBJ1-2, with 10 bases fitting TRBD1. The germline gives CDR1 SEHNR, CDR2 FQNEAQ (reference sequence). V shed 2 bases, J shed 3 bases, and the junction held 9 bases outside the gene matches. This CDR3 has 17 amino acids. The CDR3 loop reads CASSLNIDRGHYYGYTF. As DNA, the CDR3 is TGTGCCAGCAGCTTAAATATCGACAGGGGGCATTACTATGGCTACACCTTC.

This sequence joins TRBV5-4 and TRBJ2-7, with 8 positions matching TRBD2. In germline, CDR1 is SGHNT, CDR2 YYREEE (reference sequence). J was trimmed by 2 bases and V by 5 bases; bases with no gene match: 9. The CDR3 contains 15 residues. CDR3 sequence: CASRSGGQGPYEQYF. For the CDR3, the DNA is TGTGCCAGCAGGTCGGGGGGGCAGGGGCCCTACGAGCAGTACTTC. The full variable domain, its missing parts supplied by reference TRBV5-4 and TRBJ2-7, is ETGVTQSPTHLIKTRGQQVTLRCSSQSGHNTVSWYQQALGQGPQFIFQYYREEENGRGNFPPRFSGLQFPNYSSELNVNALELDDSALYLCASRSGGQGPYEQYFGPGTRLTVT.

This chain links TRBV28 with TRBJ2-2, with a weak D call TRBD1 (6 bases). Germline CDR1 and CDR2: MDHEN and SYDVKM. This CDR3 has 18 amino acids. Trimming cost V 4 bases and J 0 bases, with 18 bases left between them. Written as DNA, the CDR3 is TGTGCCAGCAGTTGGGCAGGGGACACCCGAACGAACACCGGGGAGCTGTTTTTT. Encoded protein: CASSWAGDTRTNTGELFF.

The chain employs TRBV6-5 and TRBJ1-4, with 9 bases that match TRBD1. V shed 0 bases and J 9 bases; nucleotides not matched to a gene: 5. Germline-derived CDR1 and CDR2 are MNHEY and SVGAGI. The CDR3 is 15 amino acids. The CDR3 is CASSYSQGTGKKLFF. The CDR3 DNA sequence: TGTGCCAGCAGTTACTCGCAGGGGACAGGGAAAAAACTGTTTTTT.

V and J are TRBV5-1 and TRBJ2-7; 10 nucleotides agree with TRBD2. Germline-derived CDR1 and CDR2 are SGHRS and YFSETQ. V lost 4 bases and J lost 0; bases outside the gene matches: 7. The CDR3 has 16 amino acids. CDR3 sequence: CASSTFASGGSYEQYF. Written as DNA, the CDR3 is TGCGCCAGCAGCACCTTCGCTAGCGGGGGCTCCTACGAGCAGTACTTC.

Comments on this clone: In the same sample, other DNA sequences code for this CDR3. The gene calls are TRBV18 and TRBJ2-5; D gene unclear. Germline CDR1 reads KGHSH; CDR2 reads LQKENI. CDR3 length: 14 amino acids. Trimming left V 0 bases short and J 1 base short, with 6 bases between. CDR3 residues: CASSPPIGQETQYF. The CDR3 DNA sequence: TGTGCCAGCTCACCACCGATAGGCCAAGAGACCCAGTACTTC.

V and J are TRBV28 and TRBJ2-5; 7 positions agree with TRBD1. In germline, CDR1 is MDHEN, CDR2 SYDVKM. V was pared by 5 bases and J by 5 bases, with 11 bases of the junction left unmatched. The CDR3 is 15 residues long. CDR3 amino acids: CASSPRQTGSETQYF. DNA for the CDR3: TGTGCCAGCAGTCCACGGCAGACAGGGAGCGAGACCCAGTACTTC.

The J gene is TRBJ2-3, the V gene TRBV29-1; possibly TRBD1 or TRBD2 for D (5 bases each). The V gene lost 1 base and the J gene lost 1 base, with 6 bases spanning the gap. Germline V gene data show CDR1 as SQVTM and CDR2 as ANQGSEA. The CDR3 consists of 13 residues. The CDR3 DNA reads TGCAGCGTTGAAGTGGGGGGCACAGATACGCAGTATTTT. Translating gives CSVEVGGTDTQYF.

The chain employs TRBV11-2 and TRBJ2-3, with 7 positions matching TRBD1. This CDR3 spans 14 amino acids. Germline lookup yields CDR1 SGHAT and CDR2 FQNNGV. J was trimmed by 5 bases and V by 5 bases; bases with no gene match: 7. The CDR3 bases are TGTGCCAGCAGCACCAGACAGGGCGGAGATACGCAGTATTTT. This codes for CASSTRQGGDTQYF.

The rearrangement joins TRBV5-1 to TRBJ2-5, with no clear D. The V gene lost 0 bases and the J gene lost 1 base, with 10 bases spanning the gap. This CDR3 has 15 residues. Germline values: CDR1 SGHRS, CDR2 YFSETQ. In DNA, the CDR3 is TGCGCCAGCAGCTTGGTATCGGAGCCCCAAGAGACCCAGTACTTC. Amino acids: CASSLVSEPQETQYF.